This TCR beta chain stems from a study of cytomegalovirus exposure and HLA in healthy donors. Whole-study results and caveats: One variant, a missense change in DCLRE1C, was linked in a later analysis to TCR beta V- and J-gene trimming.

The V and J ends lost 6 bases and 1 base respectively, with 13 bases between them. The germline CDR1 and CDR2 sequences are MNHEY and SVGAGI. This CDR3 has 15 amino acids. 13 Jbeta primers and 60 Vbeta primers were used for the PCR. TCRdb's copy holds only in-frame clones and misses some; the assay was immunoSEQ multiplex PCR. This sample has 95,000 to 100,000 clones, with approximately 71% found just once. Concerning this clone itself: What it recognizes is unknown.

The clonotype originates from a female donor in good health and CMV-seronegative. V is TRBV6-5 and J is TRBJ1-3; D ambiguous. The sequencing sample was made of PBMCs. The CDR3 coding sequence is TGTGCCAGCAGAATTGACGGGAGATCTGGAAACACCATATATTTT. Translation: CASRIDGRSGNTIYF.